The 22 T cell receptor beta chains reported below all come from one sample, sequenced in a study of cytomegalovirus exposure and HLA in healthy donors. The primer mix had 60 Vbeta and 13 Jbeta primers. This table comes from immunoSEQ multiplex PCR, and its TCRdb copy is limited to in-frame clones, with some not included. The table includes 110,000 or so clones, approximately 80% detected once. The source material was PBMCs. The receptors here all came from a woman aged 25-40 years in good health and CMV-seropositive.

This clone was detected once. The chain carries TRBV7-9 and TRBJ2-3; 14 nucleotides align to TRBD2. CDR3 length equals 16 residues. The germline CDR1 and CDR2 sequences are SEHNR and FQNEAQ (reference sequence). After removal of 5 bases from V and 4 bases from J, the junction contained 5 bases not matched to a gene. The CDR3 nucleotides are TGTGCCAGCAGCCCCGGGACTAGCGGGAGCCCAGATACGCAGTATTTT. As protein: CASSPGTSGSPDTQYF.

CDR3 sequence (DNA): TGTGCCAGTACCCCCGGGGGCTCCTACAATGAGCAGTTCTTC. It encodes CASTPGGSYNEQFF. This chain uses TRBV19 with TRBJ2-1; D is perhaps TRBD2 (6 bases). In germline, CDR1 is LNHDA, CDR2 SQIVND (reference sequence). V was trimmed by 7 bases and J by 0 bases, leaving 10 bases between them. This CDR3 region has 14 residues.

The chain recombines TRBV15 with TRBJ2-4, with D possibly TRBD2 on 5 matching bases. Germline V gene data show CDR1 as LNHNV and CDR2 as YYDKDF (reference sequence). Trimming took 1 base from V and 0 from J, leaving 10 bases between them. The CDR3 is 16 residues long. In DNA form, the CDR3 reads TGTGCCACCAGCAGAGGGGGAGAGGCAGCCAAAAACATTCAGTACTTC. Translation: CATSRGGEAAKNIQYF.

V gene TRBV2 combines with J gene TRBJ2-1, with D possibly TRBD1 on 9 matching bases. Trimming took 5 bases from V and 6 from J, leaving 17 bases between them. Per germline, CDR1 SNHLY and CDR2 FYNNEI. This CDR3 comprises 15 residues. CDR3 region: CASSTQGAGGNEQFF. DNA for the CDR3: TGTGCCAGCAGTACACAGGGGGCGGGAGGCAATGAGCAGTTCTTC.

V usage is TRBV12-1 and J usage is TRBJ1-1; the table's D call of TRBD1 was not tested on the DNA. TRBV12-1 is a pseudogene locus. The CDR3 runs to 16 residues. The CDR3 region is CASSFDSDRLNTEAFF. Here the CDR3 DNA reads TGTGCCAGCAGCTTCGACTCGGACAGGTTGAACACTGAAGCTTTCTTT.

In this sample, this clone turned up once. The chain couples TRBV5-1 to TRBJ2-3, with TRBD2 matching over 8 bases. Germline loops: CDR1 SGHRS, CDR2 YFSETQ. The CDR3 covers 14 residues. J lost 3 bases, V lost 2 bases, and 2 bases had no gene match. The CDR3 DNA is TGCGCCAGCAGCTTAGCGGGAGAAACAGATACGCAGTATTTT. As protein: CASSLAGETDTQYF.

The chain carries TRBV4-2 and TRBJ2-1; TRBD2 matches at 7 bases. This CDR3 comprises 17 residues. Trimming cost V 1 base and J 2 bases; bases outside gene matches: 8. CDR1 is LGHNA, CDR2 YNFKEQ, per germline. CDR3 protein: CASSQVVPSGTYNEQFF. CDR3 nucleotides: TGTGCCAGCAGCCAAGTAGTGCCTAGCGGTACCTACAATGAGCAGTTCTTC.

This clone came up a few times. This sequence joins TRBV4-1 and TRBJ2-7; 7 bases map to TRBD1. The CDR3 loop spans 12 amino acids. CDR1 and CDR2 from the germline V gene are MGHRA and YSYEKL. V gave up 3 bases and J gave up 5 bases; unmatched junction bases: 1. In nucleotides, the CDR3 is TGCGCCAGCAGCCAGAGGGGGCACGAGCAGTACTTC. Its translation is CASSQRGHEQYF.

The chain employs TRBV7-9 and TRBJ1-5, with a weak D call TRBD1 (6 bases). The germline V gene encodes CDR1 SEHNR and CDR2 FQNEAQ (reference sequence). The length of the CDR3 is 13 residues. The ends were cut back, 5 bases at V and 4 bases at J, with 9 bases in the middle. CDR3 residues: CASSPDRNQPQHF. The CDR3 DNA is TGTGCCAGCAGCCCGGACAGAAATCAGCCCCAGCATTTT. Supplemented by reference TRBV7-9 and TRBJ1-5, the full variable domain reads DTGVSQNPRHKITKRGQNVTFRCDPISEHNRLYWYRQTLGQGPEFLTYFQNEAQLEKSRLLSDRFSAERPKGSFSTLEIQRTEQGDSAMYLCASSPDRNQPQHFGDGTRLSIL.

The genes are TRBV2 and TRBJ1-5; maybe TRBD1 (5 bases). V was cut by 2 bases and J by 2 bases, with 13 bases left in between. The CDR3 totals 16 residues. The V gene's germline CDR1 is SNHLY and CDR2 FYNNEI. The CDR3 DNA is TGTGCCAGCAGTGAATGGGCGGGGCTAGGCAATCAGCCCCAGCATTTT. Amino acids: CASSEWAGLGNQPQHF.

This rearrangement joins TRBV27 to TRBJ2-5, with a tentative D call TRBD1 (5 bases). Near its end, the DNA agrees better with TRBJ2-7, so the J call may be wrong. The germline CDR1 and CDR2 sequences are MNHEY and SMNVEV (reference sequence). The length of the CDR3 is 15 residues. The CDR3 DNA is TGTGCCAGCAGCCAACGACCCGACAGTAACTACGAGCAGTACTTC. This translates into CASSQRPDSNYEQYF.

CDR3 sequence (DNA): TGTGCCAGCACGCAGGACAGGTACACTGAAGCTTTCTTT. Translating it yields CASTQDRYTEAFF. This sequence joins TRBV28 and TRBJ1-1, with 7 bases that match TRBD1. CDR1 is MDHEN, CDR2 SYDVKM, per germline. CDR3 length equals 13 residues. V lost 7 bases and J lost 3; bases outside the gene matches: 5.

CDR3 nucleotide sequence: TGTGCCAGCAGCTTCACAGGGGGTAAAATAGATGAAAAACTGTTTTTT. The encoded protein is CASSFTGGKIDEKLFF. The rearrangement links TRBV7-9 to TRBJ1-4, with TRBD1 matching over 8 bases. The V segment lost 3 bases and the J segment 6 bases; nucleotides outside the gene matches: 9. Germline loops: CDR1 SEHNR, CDR2 FQNEAQ (reference sequence). This CDR3 is built from 16 residues.

The rearrangement joins TRBV10-3 to TRBJ1-2; D is uncertain. The CDR3 extends over 11 amino acids. The germline V gene has CDR1 ENHRY and CDR2 SYGVKD. The V and J ends lost 11 bases and 4 bases respectively, with 11 bases between them. The CDR3: CAGGNIYGYTF. CDR3 DNA: TGTGCCGGCGGTAATATCTATGGCTACACCTTC.

The gene calls are TRBV4-1 and TRBJ1-4; no firm D call. The V gene's germline CDR1 is MGHRA and CDR2 YSYEKL. This CDR3 is built from 16 residues. Trimming left V 0 bases short and J 0 bases short, with 8 bases between. CDR3 sequence: CASSQDRLATNEKLFF. DNA of the CDR3: TGCGCCAGCAGCCAAGATCGACTTGCAACTAATGAAAAACTGTTTTTT.

The chain links TRBV11-3 to TRBJ1-6; weak D call: TRBD1 (6 bases). The CDR3 runs to 13 residues. Germline V gives CDR1 SGHNT, CDR2 YENEEA. V was pared by 7 bases and J by 9 bases, with 13 bases between. The CDR3 loop is CASTYRDGSPLHF. Written as DNA, the CDR3 is TGTGCCAGCACTTACAGGGACGGTTCACCCCTCCACTTT.

The chain has TRBV5-1 and TRBJ2-7; possible D gene TRBD2, 7 bases. Germline values: CDR1 SGHRS, CDR2 YFSETQ. Trimming took 7 bases from V and 2 from J, leaving 19 bases between them. This CDR3 is built from 15 residues. This chain's CDR3 is CASGMGGALPYEQYF. For the CDR3, the DNA is TGCGCCAGCGGGATGGGGGGGGCGCTCCCCTACGAGCAGTACTTC.

The V call is TRBV13, the J call TRBJ1-5; possibly TRBD1 for D (6 bases). From germline, CDR1 is PRHDT and CDR2 FYEKMQ (reference sequence). CDR3 length equals 14 residues. Trimming left V 5 bases short and J 2 bases short, with 10 bases between. The CDR3 loop is CASSEKGGNQPQHF. Here the CDR3 DNA reads TGTGCCAGCAGCGAGAAGGGGGGCAATCAGCCCCAGCATTTT.

Concerning this clone itself: One end of the junction does not line up with germline, which may come from a read error. The chain has TRBV9 and TRBJ2-1, with D possibly matching TRBD1 (5 bases). The germline gives CDR1 SGDLS, CDR2 YYNGEE. The CDR3 loop spans 16 amino acids. CDR3 bases: TGTGTCAGCAGCGTAGGGGCGCGAGAACCCCAGGGCGAGCAGTTCTTC. Translation gives CVSSVGAREPQGEQFF.

This clone was seen only once. This chain joins TRBV6-1 and TRBJ2-2; unclear D gene. V gave up 8 bases and J gave up 4 bases, with 5 bases separating them. Germline V gene lookup returns CDR1 MNHNS and CDR2 SASEGT. The CDR3 contains 11 residues. CDR3 DNA: TGTGCCAGCCGGAGCACCGGGGAGCTGTTTTTT. It codes for CASRSTGELFF.

This clone was detected only once. This CDR3 reads CASSPPNRGNNSPLHF. CDR3 DNA sequence: TGTGCCAGCTCACCACCTAACAGGGGGAATAATTCACCCCTCCACTTT. This chain uses TRBV18 with TRBJ1-6; 8 bases fit TRBD1. The germline gives CDR1 KGHSH, CDR2 LQKENI. The CDR3 is 16 amino acids. V shed 0 bases, J shed 5 bases, and the junction held 3 bases outside the gene matches.

The chain carries TRBV15 and TRBJ2-5, with D unresolved. V was trimmed by 0 bases and J by 5 bases, leaving 4 bases between them. This CDR3 region has 12 residues. In germline, CDR1 is LNHNV, CDR2 YYDKDF (reference sequence). The CDR3 sequence is CATSRDIETQYF. The CDR3 region has the DNA TGTGCCACCAGCAGAGATATCGAGACCCAGTACTTC.